This T cell receptor (beta chain) was sequenced during a study of blood T cells in healthy people across ages. About the study: Template switching recovered approximately one barcoded beta molecule for every two T cells.

For the second PCR, which ran for roughly 6 to 12 cycles, a sample-barcoded 5' primer and a J-beta primer mix were used. TCRdb reanalysed the 5' RACE reads using MiXCR and keeps one entry per CDR3 protein. The sample includes under 2 million distinct CDR3 sequences, about 31% of them seen just once. Each donor gave approximately 9.5 milliliters of peripheral blood. A minimum of 5.5 micrograms of total RNA was extracted per sample. This clonotype was recorded only once. The CDR3 length is 15 residues. Germline loops: CDR1 SGHRS, CDR2 YFSETQ. V shed 4 bases and J 3 bases; nucleotides not matched to a gene: 4.

The TCR originated in a woman in her twenties or thirties in good health. This chain uses TRBV5-1 with TRBJ2-1; 10 bases fit TRBD2. Material for sequencing was blood. The CDR3 sequence is CASSIASGGYNEQFF. CDR3 DNA: TGCGCCAGCAGCATCGCTAGCGGGGGCTACAATGAGCAGTTCTTC.